This T cell receptor beta chain derives from a study of PD-1 blockade in classical Hodgkin lymphoma. Clones were sequenced by immunoSEQ multiplex PCR, and TCRdb holds only the in-frame ones, with some missing. The table has 150,000 or so clones, about 81% seen once. As concerns this clone: The antigen is undetermined.

The CDR3 spans 11 residues. Germline loops: CDR1 MNHEY, CDR2 SVGAGI. V lost 3 bases, J lost 9 bases, and 9 bases lay in between. Every patient experienced relapse after autologous stem cell transplantation, and brentuximab vedotin exposure varied. Findings and limits, study-wide: Significant TCR diversity gains by C4D1 occurred in CD4+ but not CD8+ cells.

The origin of this receptor is a human donor with classical Hodgkin lymphoma. The material was peripheral blood mononuclear cells (PBMCs), obtained before the second cycle of nivolumab. V and J are TRBV6-5 and TRBJ2-7, with D uncertain. The CDR3 protein is CASSYGGMQYF. The CDR3 DNA sequence: TGTGCCAGCAGTTATGGCGGAATGCAGTACTTC.